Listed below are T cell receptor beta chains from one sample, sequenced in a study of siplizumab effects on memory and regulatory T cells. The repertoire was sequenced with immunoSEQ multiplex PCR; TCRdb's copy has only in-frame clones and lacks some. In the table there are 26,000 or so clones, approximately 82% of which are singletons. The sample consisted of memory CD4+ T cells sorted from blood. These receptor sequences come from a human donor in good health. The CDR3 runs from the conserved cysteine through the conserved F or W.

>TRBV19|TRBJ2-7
CASKGEGTAEQYF
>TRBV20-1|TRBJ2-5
CSATHQETQYF
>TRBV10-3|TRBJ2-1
CAISVSGGGQAQFF
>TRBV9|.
CASSVGQGATYEQYF
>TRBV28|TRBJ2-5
CASSLDWTQYF
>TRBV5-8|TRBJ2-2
CASSLIGTGFVTGELFF
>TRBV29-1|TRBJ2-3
CSVLAGSGTDTQYF
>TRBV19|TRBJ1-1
CASSIQGSTEAFF
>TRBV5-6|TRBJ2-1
CASSLYGTSSYNEQFF
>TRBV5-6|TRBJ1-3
CASSFFSSGNTIYF
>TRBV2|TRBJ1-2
CASTSTGQDGYTF
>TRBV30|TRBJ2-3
CAWSKGRQGNTDTQYF
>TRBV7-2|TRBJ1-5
CASSNPLQGSNQPQHF
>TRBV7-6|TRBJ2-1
CASSLSRPNNEQFF
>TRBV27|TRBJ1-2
CASGKTRDRYYYGYTF
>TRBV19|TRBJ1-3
CASSIAQAQLSGNTIYF
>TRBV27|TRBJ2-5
CASSRLGAGQETQYF
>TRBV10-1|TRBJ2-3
CASSEFGGGSTDTQYF
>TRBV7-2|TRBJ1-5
CASSLSTGNQPQHF
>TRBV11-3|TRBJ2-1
CASSSHPLALGVNEQFF
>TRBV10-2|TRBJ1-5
CASSLGGQNQPQHF
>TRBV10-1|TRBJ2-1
CASSESGVGQFF
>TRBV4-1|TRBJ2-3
CASSPGGRSHTDTQYF
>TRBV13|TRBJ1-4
CASSVSNKGEKLFF
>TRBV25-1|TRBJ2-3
CASMSSAGATDTQYF
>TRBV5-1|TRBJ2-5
CASRMGVAGDQETQYF
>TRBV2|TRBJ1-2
CASRQGSDYGYTF
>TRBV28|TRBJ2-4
CASSSGAKNIQYF
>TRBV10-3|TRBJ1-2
CAISQDRRTRFMGYTF
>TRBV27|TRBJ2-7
CASSFETSGKYEQYF
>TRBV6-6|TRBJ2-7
CASSYSSGSNEQYF
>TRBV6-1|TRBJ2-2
CASSEWKTGELFF
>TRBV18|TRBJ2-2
CASSPRRERTGELFF
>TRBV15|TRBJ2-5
CATSRDLPRLADTVGETQYF
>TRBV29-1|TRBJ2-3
CSGAQGITDTQYF
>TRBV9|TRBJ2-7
CASSPGQGTYEQYF
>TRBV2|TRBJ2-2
CASSRGPGNTGELFF
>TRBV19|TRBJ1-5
CATTGQTYQPQHF
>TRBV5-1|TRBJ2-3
CASRGLIDTQYF
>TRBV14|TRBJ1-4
CASSRLQGGHEKLFF
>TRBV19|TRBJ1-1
CASSIVQMNTEAFF
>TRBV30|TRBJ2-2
CAWSALFSGPNRGELFF